The 30 T cell receptor beta chains listed next were all sequenced from one sample in a study of blood T cell repertoires in COVID-19. The data were produced by immunoSEQ multiplex PCR, yet TCRdb's version contains in-frame clones alone and is incomplete. The table lists some 160,000 clones, about four fifths of them singletons. Material for sequencing was peripheral blood. Receptors originate from a woman over 75 with acute or convalescent COVID-19.

This chain connects TRBV30 to TRBJ2-2; 10 bases match TRBD2. The CDR3 is 20 amino acids. Germline V gene sequence: CDR1 GTSNPN, CDR2 SVGIG (reference sequence). Trimming took 4 bases from V and 0 from J; bases not matched to a gene: 17. The CDR3 sequence: CAWTRRPRLAGLANTGELFF. DNA for the CDR3: TGTGCCTGGACTCGTAGACCCCGACTAGCGGGCCTCGCGAACACCGGGGAGCTGTTTTTT.

The chain recombines TRBV11-2 with TRBJ2-5; unclear D gene. This CDR3 is built from 14 residues. Trimming took off 4 bases at V and 3 bases at J, with 12 bases between the two ends. Germline V lookup: CDR1 SGHAT, CDR2 FQNNGV. CDR3: CASSSQAEKETQYF. The CDR3 bases are TGTGCCAGCAGCTCGCAGGCAGAAAAAGAGACCCAGTACTTC.

The chain is built from TRBV28 and TRBJ1-1; tentative D call: TRBD1 (5 bases). V was shortened by 7 bases and J by 4 bases, with 19 bases between the two germline ends. CDR3 length: 15 residues. Germline values: CDR1 MDHEN, CDR2 SYDVKM. CDR3 residues: CASTPRRGLVTEAFF. The CDR3 nucleotides read TGTGCCAGCACCCCGCGGAGGGGCCTCGTCACTGAAGCTTTCTTT.

The J gene is TRBJ1-1, the V gene TRBV28, with 9 positions matching TRBD1. J was trimmed by 0 bases and V by 5 bases; bases with no gene match: 1. Germline lookup yields CDR1 MDHEN and CDR2 SYDVKM. CDR3 length: 14 residues. CDR3 loop: CASSTGGLNTEAFF. CDR3 bases: TGTGCCAGCAGTACAGGGGGCTTGAACACTGAAGCTTTCTTT. Drawing the rest from reference TRBV28 and TRBJ1-1, the complete variable domain is DVKVTQSSRYLVKRTGEKVFLECVQDMDHENMFWYRQDPGLGLRLIYFSYDVKMKEKGDIPEGYSVSREKKERFSLILESASTNQTSMYLCASSTGGLNTEAFFGQGTRLTVV.

V and J are TRBV18 and TRBJ2-5; D gene uncertain. CDR1 is KGHSH and CDR2 is LQKENI in the germline V gene. V shed 3 bases and J shed 1 base, with 9 bases lying between them. CDR3 length: 14 residues. The CDR3 region has the DNA TGTGCCAGCTCACCGCTTCGGAGCCAAGAGACCCAGTACTTC. It encodes CASSPLRSQETQYF.

This chain joins TRBV7-9 and TRBJ2-5; 9 bases fit TRBD1. J gave up 1 base and V 5 bases, and 5 bases lay outside the gene matches. The CDR3 is 15 amino acids. Germline-derived CDR1 and CDR2 are SEHNR and FQNEAQ (reference sequence). The CDR3 here is CASSRGTGPQETQYF. The CDR3 DNA reads as TGTGCCAGCAGCCGTGGGACAGGGCCCCAAGAGACCCAGTACTTC.

The chain employs TRBV28 and TRBJ1-2; D may be TRBD1 (6 bases). The CDR3 length is 14 residues. V was pared by 4 bases and J by 4 bases, with 13 bases between. Germline lookup yields CDR1 MDHEN and CDR2 SYDVKM. The CDR3 nucleotides are TGTGCCAGCAGTTCACGGGGGGCGGGCTATGGCTACACCTTC. As protein: CASSSRGAGYGYTF.

The CDR3 sequence is CASSLVSWDRGRSNYGYTF. DNA of the CDR3: TGCGCCAGCAGCTTGGTGTCGTGGGACAGGGGGCGTAGTAACTATGGCTACACCTTC. The chain joins TRBV5-1 to TRBJ1-2; 12 bases map to TRBD1. Germline trimming cut 0 bases from V and 1 base from J; bases unmatched to any gene: 10. CDR3 length: 19 residues. Per germline, CDR1 SGHRS and CDR2 YFSETQ. Full variable domain (rest looked up from reference TRBV5-1 and TRBJ1-2): KAGVTQTPRYLIKTRGQQVTLSCSPISGHRSVSWYQQTPGQGLQFLFEYFSETQRNKGNFPGRFSGRQFSNSRSEMNVSTLELGDSALYLCASSLVSWDRGRSNYGYTFGSGTRLTVV.

This rearrangement joins TRBV7-2 to TRBJ2-7; no firm D call. There are 13 residues in the CDR3. Germline CDR1 SGHTA, CDR2 FQGNSA. V lost 3 bases, J lost 6 bases, and 12 bases lay in between. The CDR3: CASSFSLPGEQYF. CDR3 in DNA: TGTGCCAGCAGCTTCAGCCTTCCGGGCGAGCAGTACTTC.

The J gene is TRBJ2-2, the V gene TRBV28; no definite D call. CDR3 size: 18 residues. V was clipped by 5 bases and J by 7 bases, with 26 bases between them. CDR1 and CDR2 from the germline V gene are MDHEN and SYDVKM. CDR3 region: CASSLAGYPRVNGGELFF. CDR3 DNA sequence: TGTGCCAGCAGTCTCGCCGGGTACCCACGAGTGAACGGCGGGGAGCTGTTTTTT. Supplemented by reference TRBV28 and TRBJ2-2, the full variable domain reads DVKVTQSSRYLVKRTGEKVFLECVQDMDHENMFWYRQDPGLGLRLIYFSYDVKMKEKGDIPEGYSVSREKKERFSLILESASTNQTSMYLCASSLAGYPRVNGGELFFGEGSRLTVL.

The chain has TRBV2 and TRBJ1-5, with TRBD1 matching over 7 bases. The trim removed 3 bases at V and 6 bases at J, leaving 11 bases unmatched. The CDR3 sequence is 16 residues long. Per the germline V gene, CDR1 is SNHLY and CDR2 is FYNNEI. CDR3 amino acids: CASSEGRGQGGQPQHF. The CDR3 DNA reads as TGTGCCAGCAGTGAGGGCCGAGGGCAGGGGGGTCAGCCCCAGCATTTT.

The rearrangement uses TRBV3-1 (or the pseudogene TRBV3-2) and TRBJ1-1; the D gene is possibly TRBD1 (5 bases). The germline V gene encodes CDR1 LGHDT and CDR2 YNNKEL (reference sequence). The V end was cut by 4 bases, the J end by 5 bases, with 23 bases between. The CDR3 is made up of 17 amino acids. CDR3 DNA sequence: TGTGCCAGCAGCCTTACAAGTGGTTCGGTAGGGGTTACTGAAGCTTTCTTT. Protein: CASSLTSGSVGVTEAFF.

This clone occurred a few times. The chain recombines TRBV3-1 (or the pseudogene TRBV3-2) with TRBJ2-5; tentatively, D is TRBD1 (6 bases). There are 15 residues in the CDR3. The germline V and J ends were trimmed by 1 base and 1 base, with 10 bases remaining between them. CDR1 and CDR2 (germline): LGHDT, YNNKEL (reference sequence). CDR3 sequence reads: CASSQVGTLQETQYF. The CDR3 DNA is TGTGCCAGCAGCCAAGTGGGGACACTCCAAGAGACCCAGTACTTC.

V and J are TRBV5-4 and TRBJ1-1; the match to TRBD1 covers 7 bases. This CDR3 is 14 amino acids long. Germline trimming cut 1 base from V and 1 base from J; bases unmatched to any gene: 1. CDR1 and CDR2 (germline): SGHNT, YYREEE (reference sequence). CDR3 sequence reads: CASSLRGQNTEAFF. CDR3 sequence (DNA): TGTGCCAGCAGCTTGAGGGGGCAGAACACTGAAGCTTTCTTT.

V is TRBV18 and J is TRBJ1-2; TRBD1 agrees at 9 bases. The CDR3 consists of 14 residues. Germline CDR1 and CDR2: KGHSH and LQKENI. V trimming: 6 bases; J trimming: 8 bases; junction bases outside the gene matches: 10. CDR3 sequence: CASSPRGQGGGYTF. In DNA form, the CDR3 reads TGTGCCAGCTCCCCCCGGGGACAGGGAGGAGGCTACACCTTC.

V is TRBV5-1 and J is TRBJ1-5; no firm D call. V dropped 4 bases and J dropped 6 bases, with 14 bases sitting between them. The CDR3 spans 14 residues. Germline V gene data show CDR1 as SGHRS and CDR2 as YFSETQ. The CDR3, as DNA: TGCGCCAGCAGCGCGCAATCTGGAGGTCAGCCCCAGCATTTT. Translated, it gives CASSAQSGGQPQHF.

The chain is built from TRBV28 and TRBJ2-7; the D gene is possibly TRBD1 (6 bases). The ends were cut back, 5 bases at V and 3 bases at J, with 14 bases in the middle. Germline CDR1 MDHEN, CDR2 SYDVKM. This CDR3 contains 14 residues. CDR3 region: CASSTSGTIYEQYF. The CDR3 nucleotides read TGTGCCAGCAGTACCTCCGGGACAATCTACGAGCAGTACTTC.

V usage is TRBV5-4 and J usage is TRBJ2-7; TRBD1 matches 8 bases. V lost 0 bases to trimming and J lost 2 bases; unmatched junction nucleotides: 7. Germline loops: CDR1 SGHNT, CDR2 YYREEE (reference sequence). There are 16 residues in the CDR3. The CDR3 DNA reads TGTGCCAGCAGCTTGGCCCCGGACAGGGTCCCCTACGAGCAGTACTTC. Translation gives CASSLAPDRVPYEQYF.

The chain combines TRBV5-1 with TRBJ2-5; 9 bases map to TRBD2. This CDR3 contains 15 residues. V lost 3 bases and J lost 5; bases outside the gene matches: 8. Per germline, CDR1 SGHRS and CDR2 YFSETQ. CDR3 in DNA: TGCGCCAGCAGCTCTCTAGCGGGGCGGGAGGAGACCCAGTACTTC. Translating gives CASSSLAGREETQYF.

The chain links TRBV6-2 or TRBV6-3 to TRBJ2-1, with TRBD2 identical over 7 bases. The germline V gene encodes CDR1 MNHEY and CDR2 SVGEGT. V lost 5 bases, J lost 4 bases, and 8 bases stayed unmatched. The CDR3 has 15 residues. CDR3 sequence: CASSVTGLPYNEQFF. Here the CDR3 DNA reads TGTGCCAGCAGTGTGACGGGACTACCTTACAATGAGCAGTTCTTC.

The CDR3, as DNA: TGTGCCAGCTCAGAGGGACAGCTTCAGCCCCAGCATTTT. Its protein is CASSEGQLQPQHF. The chain joins TRBV18 to TRBJ1-5, with 7 nucleotides matching TRBD1. Trimming at V came to 5 bases and at J to 6 bases, leaving 4 bases not matched to a gene. Germline CDR1 KGHSH, CDR2 LQKENI. The CDR3 consists of 13 residues. The full variable domain, in which reference TRBV18 and TRBJ1-5 provide the parts outside the CDR3, is NAGVMQNPRHLVRRRGQEARLRCSPMKGHSHVYWYRQLPEEGLKFMVYLQKENIIDESGMPKERFSAEFPKEGPSILRIQQVVRGDSAAYFCASSEGQLQPQHFGDGTRLSIL.

The chain has TRBV28 and TRBJ2-7, with 11 bases aligning to TRBD2. Germline CDR1 MDHEN, CDR2 SYDVKM. The CDR3 contains 14 residues. V was clipped by 5 bases and J by 4 bases; unmatched bases: 4. In nucleotides, the CDR3 is TGTGCCAGCAGTCCAAGACTAGCGGGGTACGAGCAGTACTTC. It codes for CASSPRLAGYEQYF.

This clone has only one observation. The chain carries TRBV5-4 and TRBJ2-2; D remains unclear. This CDR3 contains 12 residues. CDR1 SGHNT and CDR2 YYREEE come from the germline V gene (reference sequence). V lost 4 bases to trimming and J lost 1 base, with 2 bases between them. The CDR3 loop reads CASSLNTGELFF. CDR3 DNA: TGTGCCAGCAGCCTGAACACCGGGGAGCTGTTTTTT.

The V call is TRBV7-9, the J call TRBJ2-7; a weak D match, TRBD1 (5 bases). Germline CDR1 SEHNR, CDR2 FQNEAQ (reference sequence). V lost 2 bases and J lost 3, with 11 bases in between. This CDR3 comprises 14 residues. The CDR3 reads CASSLRARGYEQYF. CDR3 sequence (DNA): TGTGCCAGCAGCTTAAGGGCTAGGGGCTACGAGCAGTACTTC.

This clone was counted a few times. The chain links TRBV20-1 to TRBJ2-3, with D hard to call. The germline gives CDR1 DFQATT, CDR2 SNEGSKA (reference sequence). Trimming shortened V by 3 bases and J by 0 bases, and 10 bases separated the two germline ends. This CDR3 is built from 14 residues. The CDR3 region has the DNA TGCAGTGCTAGTCTAGGCACTAGCACAGATACGCAGTATTTT. It encodes CSASLGTSTDTQYF.

The chain carries TRBV19 and TRBJ2-7; TRBD1 aligns across 9 bases. The ends lost 9 bases at V and 3 bases at J; junction bases unmatched: 3. Germline V gene data show CDR1 as LNHDA and CDR2 as SQIVND (reference sequence). This CDR3 has 12 amino acids. This CDR3 is CASGQGLYEQYF. As DNA, the CDR3 is TGTGCCAGCGGACAGGGGCTCTACGAGCAGTACTTC.

V usage is TRBV28 and J usage is TRBJ2-3; 7 positions match TRBD2. CDR3 length: 14 amino acids. CDR1 and CDR2 (germline): MDHEN, SYDVKM. Trimming took 3 bases from V and 1 from J; bases not matched to a gene: 1. For the CDR3, the DNA is TGTGCCAGCAGTTTCCTAGCGGGCACAGATACGCAGTATTTT. It codes for CASSFLAGTDTQYF.

V usage is TRBV28 and J usage is TRBJ1-1; tentatively, D is TRBD1 (6 bases). V lost 1 base and J 11 bases, leaving 17 bases between the germline ends. This CDR3 has 14 amino acids. The germline CDR1 and CDR2 sequences are MDHEN and SYDVKM. Here the CDR3 reads CASSLSGRGRRAFF. In DNA, the CDR3 is TGTGCCAGCAGTTTATCTGGCAGGGGAAGGCGGGCTTTCTTT.

The V gene is TRBV2, the J gene TRBJ1-5; D not resolved. V lost 5 bases, J lost 1 base, and 9 bases lay in between. The CDR3 sequence is 14 residues long. Germline values: CDR1 SNHLY, CDR2 FYNNEI. The CDR3 loop reads CASSLERSNQPQHF. The CDR3 DNA follows: TGTGCCAGCAGTCTAGAAAGAAGCAATCAGCCCCAGCATTTT. The complete variable domain, with remaining parts taken from reference TRBV2 and TRBJ1-5, reads EPEVTQTPSHQVTQMGQEVILRCVPISNHLYFYWYRQILGQKVEFLVSFYNNEISEKSEIFDDQFSVERPDGSNFTLKIRSTKLEDSAMYFCASSLERSNQPQHFGDGTRLSIL.

This clone appeared a single time. The V call is TRBV13, the J call TRBJ1-1, with 8 bases that match TRBD1. Germline V gene data show CDR1 as PRHDT and CDR2 as FYEKMQ (reference sequence). V lost 7 bases to trimming and J lost 7 bases; unmatched junction nucleotides: 17. This CDR3 spans 16 amino acids. The CDR3, as DNA: TGTGCCAGCACCCAGCCAGGGGGCGCGGGTGTGGGTGAAGCTTTCTTT. Translation gives CASTQPGGAGVGEAFF.